These 24 T cell receptor beta chains were all obtained from the same sample, sequenced in a study of CD8 T cells in Susac syndrome. Random hexamers primed reverse transcription of about 0.45 to 1 ug RNA. TCRdb re-analysed the immunoSEQ multiplex PCR reads in MiXCR, keeping a single row per CDR3 protein. The data show some 160,000 distinct CDR3 sequences, about 90% seen once. The specimen was CD4+ T cells from PBMCs. These receptors were taken from a human donor in good health.

The chain joins TRBV12-3 or TRBV12-4 to TRBJ2-7; D is undetermined. V lost 1 base and J lost 6, with 10 bases in between. The CDR3 has 13 amino acids. CDR3 DNA: TGTGCCAGCAGTTTAGTTCGAAACGGCGAGCAGTACTTC. This translates into CASSLVRNGEQYF.

CDR3 protein: CAISSTSGRRDTQYF. The CDR3 DNA sequence: TGTGCCATCAGTTCGACTAGCGGGAGGAGAGATACGCAGTATTTT. The chain has TRBV10-3 and TRBJ2-3; 13 positions match TRBD2. V lost 5 bases and J lost 5; bases outside the gene matches: 4. From germline, CDR1 is ENHRY and CDR2 SYGVKD. This CDR3 comprises 15 residues.

This sequence joins TRBV4-3 and TRBJ2-4; 7 bases align to TRBD1. With V trimmed by 0 bases and J by 7 bases, 9 bases remained unmatched. Germline lookup yields CDR1 LGHNA and CDR2 YSLEER. The CDR3 is 16 residues long. The CDR3 DNA reads as TGCGCCAGCAGCCAAGATCGAACGGAAGGGGGCAACATTCAGTACTTC. This gives the protein CASSQDRTEGGNIQYF.

This sequence joins TRBV29-1 and TRBJ1-1; TRBD1 matches 8 bases. This CDR3 is built from 14 residues. Germline V gene data show CDR1 as SQVTM and CDR2 as ANQGSEA. Unmatched junction bases numbered 7, after V lost 0 bases and J lost 7 bases. CDR3 DNA sequence: TGCAGCGTTGAAGATCGTACAGGGGGATTTGAAGCTTTCTTT. Amino acids: CSVEDRTGGFEAFF.

The chain employs TRBV4-1 and TRBJ2-7, with a weak D call TRBD2 (6 bases). Trimming removed 4 bases at V and 2 bases at J, with 24 bases between. CDR3 length equals 18 residues. Germline lookup yields CDR1 MGHRA and CDR2 YSYEKL. This CDR3 is CASSPISLGLQRTYEQYF. In DNA, the CDR3 is TGCGCCAGCAGCCCAATATCGCTGGGACTCCAAAGGACCTACGAGCAGTACTTC.

CDR3 residues: CASSEALHRVGYF. CDR3 in DNA: TGTGCCAGCAGTGAAGCGCTTCACAGGGTTGGGTATTTT. This chain links TRBV2 with TRBJ2-3, with D possibly matching TRBD1 (6 bases). The V gene lost 0 bases and the J gene lost 14 bases, with 15 bases spanning the gap. The CDR3 covers 13 residues. Germline V gives CDR1 SNHLY, CDR2 FYNNEI.

Points on this clonotype: At one end the junction does not follow the germline gene, possibly because of a read error. The chain recombines TRBV28 with TRBJ2-7; D gene ambiguous. CDR3 length: 12 amino acids. Germline assignment: CDR1 MDHEN and CDR2 SYDVKM. CDR3 sequence reads: CASCFKRANADF. The CDR3 DNA sequence: TGTGCCAGCTGTTTTAAACGGGCAAACGCGGACTTC.

This clonotype has only one observation. V gene TRBV7-8 combines with J gene TRBJ1-3; weak D call: TRBD1 (5 bases). Germline CDR1 and CDR2: SGHVS and FQNEAQ. The V end was cut by 5 bases, the J end by 7 bases, with 21 bases between. The CDR3 runs to 16 residues. DNA of the CDR3: TGTGCCAGCAGCCCCGATGGAGCGGGGGTAGTGAACACCATATATTTT. As protein: CASSPDGAGVVNTIYF.

In this sample, this clonotype turned up a few times. This chain uses TRBV27 with TRBJ2-5, with a possible D match to TRBD1 (6 bases). The ends were cut back, 3 bases at V and 5 bases at J, with 10 bases in the middle. The germline V gene has CDR1 MNHEY and CDR2 SMNVEV (reference sequence). The CDR3 is 13 residues long. This chain's CDR3 is CASSFRGGETQYF. The CDR3, as DNA: TGTGCCAGCAGTTTCAGGGGTGGGGAGACCCAGTACTTC.

The chain joins TRBV5-1 to TRBJ2-7, with D uncertain. The length of the CDR3 is 14 residues. The germline V and J ends were trimmed by 1 base and 1 base, with 9 bases remaining between them. Germline V gives CDR1 SGHRS, CDR2 YFSETQ. CDR3 amino acids: CASSLSQLSYEQYF. In DNA, the CDR3 is TGCGCCAGCAGCTTGTCTCAGCTGTCCTACGAGCAGTACTTC.

This clonotype was observed a single time. The chain has TRBV7-9 and TRBJ2-5; D is uncertain. V lost 5 bases, J lost 4 bases, and 5 bases lay in between. CDR3 length: 11 amino acids. Looked up from germline, CDR1 is SEHNR and CDR2 is FQNEAQ (reference sequence). CDR3 region: CASSPTETQYF. The CDR3 coding sequence is TGTGCCAGCAGCCCTACAGAGACCCAGTACTTC.

The chain is built from TRBV6-5 and TRBJ2-5; D might be TRBD2 (5 bases). V lost 6 bases, J lost 9 bases, and 20 bases lay in between. Germline V gene sequence: CDR1 MNHEY, CDR2 SVGAGI. The CDR3 is 14 residues long. CDR3: CASRPRPTNGAQYF. CDR3 coding DNA: TGTGCCAGCAGACCCCGACCGACTAACGGGGCCCAGTACTTC.

V is TRBV2 and J is TRBJ2-1; TRBD2 aligns across 7 bases. The germline CDR1 and CDR2 sequences are SNHLY and FYNNEI. The CDR3 consists of 15 residues. The junction had 8 bases not matched to a gene; V was cut back by 5 bases and J by 4 bases. CDR3 coding DNA: TGTGCCAGCAGTCCGACTAGCAGCGGATACAATGAGCAGTTCTTC. Translated: CASSPTSSGYNEQFF.

V usage is TRBV29-1 and J usage is TRBJ2-1; unclear D gene. V lost 0 bases to trimming and J lost 9 bases, with 3 bases between them. Germline CDR1 and CDR2: SQVTM and ANQGSEA. The CDR3 loop spans 10 amino acids. CDR3 coding DNA: TGCAGCGTTGAAGAGGTTGAGCAGTTCTTC. Translation: CSVEEVEQFF.

V gene TRBV7-3 combines with J gene TRBJ1-1; D remains unclear. Trimming pared 2 bases from V and 2 bases from J, leaving 6 bases between. Germline V gives CDR1 SGHTA, CDR2 FQGTGA. The CDR3 length is 13 residues. For the CDR3, the DNA is TGTGCCAGCAGCTTATATGAAAACACTGAAGCTTTCTTT. Its protein is CASSLYENTEAFF.

This clonotype was picked up a small number of times. The J gene is TRBJ2-1, the V gene TRBV2; tentative D call: TRBD1 (6 bases). The CDR3 spans 13 residues. Per the germline V gene, CDR1 is SNHLY and CDR2 is FYNNEI. V was shortened by 6 bases and J by 4 bases, with 10 bases between the two germline ends. CDR3 region: CASRADRYNEQFF. CDR3 bases: TGTGCCAGCAGGGCAGACAGGTACAATGAGCAGTTCTTC.

A single count supports this clonotype. The chain carries TRBV2 and TRBJ2-7; TRBD2 aligns across 8 bases. V trimming: 9 bases; J trimming: 5 bases; junction bases outside the gene matches: 6. Germline V lookup: CDR1 SNHLY, CDR2 FYNNEI. The length of the CDR3 is 12 residues. In DNA, the CDR3 is TGTGCCAGTAGCGGGAACCTTGACGAGCAGTACTTC. Its translation is CASSGNLDEQYF.

V usage is TRBV6-2 or TRBV6-3 and J usage is TRBJ2-1; D is unclear. Germline V gene sequence: CDR1 MNHEY, CDR2 SVGEGT. The CDR3 runs 12 residues. The V gene lost 5 bases and the J gene lost 14 bases, with 16 bases spanning the gap. CDR3 nucleotides: TGTGCCAGCAGTCCATCTAGAGAAAAGGAGTTCTTC. It codes for CASSPSREKEFF.

A single count supports this clonotype. The gene calls are TRBV7-2 and TRBJ2-5, with D possibly TRBD2 on 5 matching bases. With 5 bases removed from V and 5 bases from J, the gap between germline ends came to 9 bases. The CDR3 spans 12 residues. The V gene's germline CDR1 is SGHTA and CDR2 FQGNSA. The CDR3 region is CASSITGETQYF. The CDR3 region has the DNA TGTGCCAGCAGCATCACGGGGGAGACCCAGTACTTC.

CDR3 loop: CASSLWGAEQYF. As DNA, the CDR3 is TGCGCCAGCAGCTTGTGGGGAGCCGAGCAGTACTTC. The genes are TRBV5-1 and TRBJ2-7, with TRBD2 as a possible D gene (5 bases). The CDR3 contains 12 residues. The V gene lost 1 base and the J gene lost 6 bases, with 8 bases spanning the gap. Germline V lookup: CDR1 SGHRS, CDR2 YFSETQ.

On this clonotype: The junction does not match germline at one end; this may be a read error. V usage is TRBV27 and J usage is TRBJ1-5; perhaps TRBD1 as D (5 bases). CDR1 and CDR2 (germline): MNHEY, SMNVEV (reference sequence). This CDR3 comprises 15 residues. CDR3 coding DNA: TGTGCCAGCAGTTTATATACAGGCGGCAATCAGCCCCGGCATTTT. Amino acid sequence: CASSLYTGGNQPRHF.

The chain employs TRBV9 and TRBJ2-7; 8 bases line up with TRBD1. The trim removed 2 bases at V and 2 bases at J, leaving 6 bases unmatched. Germline values: CDR1 SGDLS, CDR2 YYNGEE. CDR3 length: 15 residues. The CDR3 loop reads CASSVSGQDAYEQYF. In DNA form, the CDR3 reads TGTGCCAGCAGCGTGTCGGGACAGGACGCCTACGAGCAGTACTTC. Variable domain in full (rest from reference TRBV9 and TRBJ2-7): DSGVTQTPKHLITATGQRVTLRCSPRSGDLSVYWYQQSLDQGLQFLIQYYNGEERAKGNILERFSAQQFPDLHSELNLSSLELGDSALYFCASSVSGQDAYEQYFGPGTRLTVT.

V usage is TRBV5-5 and J usage is TRBJ1-3, with a possible D match to TRBD1 (5 bases). Looked up from germline, CDR1 is SGHKS and CDR2 is YYEKEE (reference sequence). The CDR3 consists of 17 residues. Trimming left V 4 bases short and J 2 bases short, with 19 bases between. The DNA for the CDR3 is TGTGCCAGCAGCGCGGGGACCAAACCTGGCGCTGGAAACACCATATATTTT. This translates into CASSAGTKPGAGNTIYF.

This clonotype was found once. This chain uses TRBV5-6 with TRBJ2-3; D possibly corresponds to TRBD1 (6 bases). The ends were cut back, 3 bases at V and 2 bases at J, with 13 bases in the middle. CDR3 length equals 15 residues. Looked up from germline, CDR1 is SGHDT and CDR2 is YYEEEE. The CDR3 region has the DNA TGTGCCAGCAGCTCAGGGGTAGGGGCCACAGATACGCAGTATTTT. It yields the protein CASSSGVGATDTQYF.